The TCR beta chain under discussion was sequenced for a study of CD8+ T cells in alopecia areata. In the study overall: Twice daily, treated patients received 5 to 10 mg of oral tofacitinib. The study, taken as a whole, reports: Persistence of many expanded lesional clones was seen in scalp and blood during tofacitinib. With just one nonresponder, it is still uncertain whether baseline CD8+ expansion relates to response. Administration of tofacitinib significantly diminished scalp clonality and expanded CD8+ clones within the top 100.

RNA extraction was followed by reverse transcription into cDNA, which acted as the sequencing template. Sequencing used immunoSEQ multiplex PCR; TCRdb keeps in-frame clones, though not all of them. The sample records some 96,000 clones, 50% to 75% being singletons. As for this clone: Its antigen remains unknown.

The V gene end was trimmed by 4 bases and the J gene end by 3 bases; junction bases not matched to a gene: 3. The CDR3 spans 14 residues. Per germline, CDR1 MNHEY and CDR2 SMNVEV (reference sequence). Treatment in this sample: oral pan-JAK inhibitor, 5-10 mg twice daily. This sequence originates from a human donor with alopecia areata. The chain has TRBV27 and TRBJ1-1, with 9 bases fitting TRBD1. The sequencing used CD8+ T cells sorted from blood, collected at week 4, from a patient treated with tofacitinib. In DNA, the CDR3 is TGTGCCAGCAGTTCTACAGGGGGCTACACTGAAGCTTTCTTT. Amino acid sequence: CASSSTGGYTEAFF.